This T cell receptor beta chain was profiled in a study of blood T cell repertoires in COVID-19 (dated by TCRdb to the early 2020s). For the wider study: Samples covering the acute and convalescent phases of COVID-19 were provided by collaborators in the United States, Italy and Spain. Deeply sampled blood TCRbeta repertoires from subjects exposed to, actively infected with, or recovered from COVID-19 were included in the dataset. The repertoires were made available in a free public database intended to serve as a resource for research on the immune response to SARS-CoV-2. Where available, HLA class I and class II types were obtained from metadata supplied by the sample provider rather than from assay-based typing. The material from the prospective study consisted of cDNA or gDNA derived from T cells, B-cell-depleted T cells, or PBMCs. Nearly every sample came with metadata listing a de-identified subject ID, COVID-19 status, age in years and sex. Samples came from the ongoing ImmuneRACE study (first 160 participants) plus 1,254 subjects from 6 global collaborators.

The research as a whole found: How much clinical and demographic metadata was included differed by source and by participant, and the metadata was provided uncurated.

A remark on this clone: The antigen this receptor binds is unknown. No much larger clone exists at a distance of one base, and base qualities are not known.

Per the germline V gene (reference sequence), MNHEY is the CDR1 and SMNVEV is the CDR2. The junction shows trimming of 1 base on V and 1 base on J, and the gene matches do not reach 3 bases of it. Including the terminal cysteine and phenylalanine, the CDR3 comprises 15 residues. The CDR3 DNA has 45 bases and is translated from base 1. The immunoSEQ Assay, a bias-controlled multiplex PCR, was used to amplify TCRbeta CDR3 regions from genomic DNA. Per the source publication's procedure: Nucleated cell counts per sample were estimated from amplification of reference gene primers within the assay. To quantify the absolute abundance of each unique TCRbeta CDR3 rearrangement, sequence reads were collapsed and filtered. For each sample, productive Simpson clonality was calculated by taking the square root of Simpson's diversity index across productive rearrangements. Here the immuneACCESS table is served through TCRdb, limited to in-frame sequences with V and J called. Missing clones are a known gap in these copies; in checked studies unresolved V genes cover under half, and the rest lacks a known reason. The D gene and trimming were derived from the DNA, and the V and J assignments and clone size from that table. The sample table lists 100,000 or so clones, 88% of them with a count of one. Around 5% of the sample is in the top ten clones.

Collaborating institutions collected whole blood in K2EDTA tubes following their own protocols. For TCRbeta analysis, collaborators shipped samples as frozen whole blood, isolated PBMCs, or DNA extracted from either of those sample types. This TCR was recovered from a human donor in a cohort sampled during active COVID-19. Material for sequencing was peripheral blood. The V and J segments used are TRBV27 and TRBJ1-2; TRBD1 fits 7 bases in the junction. The nucleotide sequence reads TGTGCCAGCAGTTTATGGGGACAGCGTAACTATGGCTACACCTTC. Translated, this gives CASSLWGQRNYGYTF.